These T cell receptor beta chains were read from a single sample in a study of blood T cells in healthy people across ages. TCRdb reanalysed the 5' RACE reads using MiXCR and keeps one entry per CDR3 protein. The repertoire includes over 700,000 distinct CDR3 sequences, roughly 50% of them detected once, and about 38% sits in the top ten. The source material was blood. These receptors were taken from an elderly man in good health. Each CDR3 is given with its conserved first and last residue. D genes are given only for firm matches. Not every row has a clone size; where given, it reads once, few, many or a size class.

J,D,size,V,CDR3,DNA
TRBJ1-2,NA,NA,TRBV2,CASTPQVGYGYTF,TGTGCCAGCACGCCGCAGGTCGGCTATGGCTACACCTTC
TRBJ1-6,NA,NA,TRBV7-3,CASSLEGRDSPLHF,TGTGCCAGCAGCTTAGAGGGTCGGGATTCACCCCTCCACTTT
TRBJ2-7,TRBD2,NA,TRBV20-1,CSVPGLEEQYF,TGCAGTGTTCCGGGACTAGAAGAGCAGTACTTC
TRBJ2-7,TRBD1,few,TRBV20-1,CSAPGQGTHYEQYF,TGCAGTGCCCCCGGACAGGGGACCCATTACGAGCAGTACTTC
TRBJ2-7,TRBD1,few,TRBV7-9,CASSPAAGTGLPYEQYF,TGTGCCAGCAGCCCCGCCGCCGGGACAGGGCTTCCCTACGAGCAGTACTTC
TRBJ1-2,NA,NA,TRBV28,CASSIPPGDYGYTF,TGCGCCAGCAGTATCCCTCCGGGTGACTATGGCTACACCTTC
TRBJ2-1,NA,NA,TRBV10-3,CAITAGTPTGDEQFF,TGTGCCATCACCGCGGGAACCCCTACGGGGGATGAGCAGTTCTTC
TRBJ2-4,NA,few,TRBV21-1,CASSKVSRIQYF,TGTGCCAGCAGCAAAGTTTCCCGCATTCAGTACTTC
TRBJ2-7,NA,NA,TRBV20-1,CSALYASSYEQYF,TGCAGTGCTTTATATGCGAGCTCCTACGAGCAGTACTTC
TRBJ2-5,NA,NA,TRBV9,CASSALDRSVPQYF,TGTGCCAGCAGCGCCCTAGACAGGTCTGTTCCCCAGTACTTC
TRBJ2-1,TRBD2,NA,TRBV5-1,CASSLEGTNGRNEQFF,TGCGCCAGCAGCTTGGAAGGGACTAACGGGAGAAATGAGCAGTTCTTC
TRBJ2-3,NA,few,TRBV20-1,CSADSGSEGYAYF,TGCAGTGCTGATAGCGGATCAGAGGGATACGCGTATTTT
TRBJ2-3,NA,few,TRBV20-1,CSARDLNTDTQYF,TGCAGTGCGCGTGATCTAAACACAGATACGCAGTATTTT